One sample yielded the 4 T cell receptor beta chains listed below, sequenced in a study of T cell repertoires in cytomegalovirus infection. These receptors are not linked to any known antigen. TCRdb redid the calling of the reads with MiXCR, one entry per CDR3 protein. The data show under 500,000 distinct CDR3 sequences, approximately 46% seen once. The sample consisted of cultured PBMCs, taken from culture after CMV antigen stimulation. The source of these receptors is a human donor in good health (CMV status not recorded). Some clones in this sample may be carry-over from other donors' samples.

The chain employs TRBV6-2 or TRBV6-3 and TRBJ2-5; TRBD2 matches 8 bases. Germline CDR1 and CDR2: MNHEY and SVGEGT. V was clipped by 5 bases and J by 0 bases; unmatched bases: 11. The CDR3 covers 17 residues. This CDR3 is CASSLGQRGLYQETQYF. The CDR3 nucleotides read TGTGCCAGCAGTCTCGGGCAGCGGGGGCTGTACCAAGAGACCCAGTACTTC.

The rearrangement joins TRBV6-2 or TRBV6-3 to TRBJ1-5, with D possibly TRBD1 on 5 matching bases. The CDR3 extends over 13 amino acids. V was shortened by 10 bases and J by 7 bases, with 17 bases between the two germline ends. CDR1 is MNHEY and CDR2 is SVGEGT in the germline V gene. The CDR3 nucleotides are TGTGCCACCTCCCAGGGTTTGGGCCAGCCCCAGCATTTT. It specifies CATSQGLGQPQHF.

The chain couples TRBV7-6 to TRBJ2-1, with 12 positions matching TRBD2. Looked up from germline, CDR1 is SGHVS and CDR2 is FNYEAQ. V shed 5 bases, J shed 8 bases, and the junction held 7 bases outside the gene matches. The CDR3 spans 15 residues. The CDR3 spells CASSHGLAGGDEQFF. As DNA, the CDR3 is TGTGCCAGCAGCCACGGCCTAGCGGGAGGGGATGAGCAGTTCTTC.

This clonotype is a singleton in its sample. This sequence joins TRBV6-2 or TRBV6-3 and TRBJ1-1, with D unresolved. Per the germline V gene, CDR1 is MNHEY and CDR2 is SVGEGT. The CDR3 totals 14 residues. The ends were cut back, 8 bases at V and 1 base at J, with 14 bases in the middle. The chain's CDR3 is CASAPAVGNTEAFF. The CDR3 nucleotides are TGTGCCAGCGCTCCTGCAGTGGGGAACACTGAAGCTTTCTTT.